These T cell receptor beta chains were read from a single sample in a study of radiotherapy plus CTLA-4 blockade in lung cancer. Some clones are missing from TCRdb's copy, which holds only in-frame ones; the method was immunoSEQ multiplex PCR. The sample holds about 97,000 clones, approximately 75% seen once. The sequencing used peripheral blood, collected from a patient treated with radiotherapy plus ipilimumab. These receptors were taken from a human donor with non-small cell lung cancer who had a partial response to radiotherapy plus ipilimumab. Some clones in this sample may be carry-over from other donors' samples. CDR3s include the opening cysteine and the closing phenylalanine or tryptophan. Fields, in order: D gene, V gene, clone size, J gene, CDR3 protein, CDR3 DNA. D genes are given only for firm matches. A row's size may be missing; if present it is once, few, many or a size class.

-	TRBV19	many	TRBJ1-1	CASTGWGSEAFF	TGTGCCAGTACAGGGTGGGGCAGTGAAGCTTTCTTT
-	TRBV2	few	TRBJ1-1	CASRTANTEAFF	TGTGCCAGCCGCACAGCGAACACTGAAGCTTTCTTT
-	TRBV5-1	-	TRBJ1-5	CASSFTGGGNQPQHF	TGCGCCAGCAGCTTTACCGGGGGTGGCAATCAGCCCCAGCATTTT
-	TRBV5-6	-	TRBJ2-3	CASSLQGFYTQYF	TGTGCCAGCAGCTTACAGGGATTTTATACGCAGTATTTT
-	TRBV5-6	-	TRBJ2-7	CASSLARTSSYEQYF	TGTGCCAGCAGCTTGGCCAGAACAAGCTCCTACGAGCAGTACTTC
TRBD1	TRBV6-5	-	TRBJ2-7	CASSRRDRRTYEQYF	TGTGCCAGCAGTAGACGGGACAGGCGTACTTACGAGCAGTACTTC
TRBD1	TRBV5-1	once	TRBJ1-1	CASSSGQPMNTEAFF	TGCGCCAGCAGCTCGGGACAGCCCATGAACACTGAAGCTTTCTTT
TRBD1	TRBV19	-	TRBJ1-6	CASLGQGSSPLHF	TGTGCCAGCCTCGGACAGGGGAGTTCACCCCTCCACTTT
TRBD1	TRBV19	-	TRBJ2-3	CASSISGTGDTQYF	TGTGCCAGTAGTATAAGTGGGACAGGGGATACGCAGTATTTT
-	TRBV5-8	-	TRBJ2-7	CASSLDLQTAYEQYF	TGTGCCAGCAGCTTGGATTTACAGACCGCCTACGAGCAGTACTTC
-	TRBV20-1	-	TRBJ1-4	CSATRGGELFF	TGCAGTGCAACACGAGGGGGGGAACTGTTTTTT
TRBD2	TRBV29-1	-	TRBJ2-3	CSVLLAGGNTDTQYF	TGCAGCGTGTTACTAGCGGGGGGGAACACAGATACGCAGTATTTT
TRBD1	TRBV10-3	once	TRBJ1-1	CAISEDRAAFF	TGTGCCATCAGTGAGGACAGGGCGGCTTTCTTT
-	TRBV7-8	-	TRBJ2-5	CASSLLSQAFGTQYF	TGTGCCAGCAGCTTACTGTCCCAAGCCTTTGGGACCCAGTACTTC
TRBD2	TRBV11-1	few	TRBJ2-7	CASSFGWGGYEQYF	TGTGCCAGCAGCTTCGGGTGGGGGGGCTACGAGCAGTACTTC
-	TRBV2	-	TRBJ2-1	CASSEQDLGEQFF	TGTGCCAGCAGTGAGCAGGATTTGGGTGAGCAGTTCTTC
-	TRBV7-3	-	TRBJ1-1	CASAPGRNTEAFF	TGTGCCAGTGCTCCGGGGAGGAACACTGAAGCTTTCTTT
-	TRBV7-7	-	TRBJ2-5	CASSPFGTGETQYF	TGTGCCAGCAGCCCGTTTGGCACCGGGGAGACCCAGTACTTC
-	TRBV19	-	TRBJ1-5	CASRTTGYGNQPQHF	TGTGCCAGTAGGACCACAGGGTACGGCAATCAGCCCCAGCATTTT
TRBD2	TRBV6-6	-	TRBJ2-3	CASSRLAGVTDTQYF	TGTGCCAGCAGCAGACTAGCGGGGGTCACAGATACGCAGTATTTT
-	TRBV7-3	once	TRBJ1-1	CASSSTGATEAFF	TGTGCCAGCAGCTCAACGGGGGCAACTGAAGCTTTCTTT
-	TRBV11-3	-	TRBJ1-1	CASSTLGTEAFF	TGTGCCAGCAGCACCCTAGGCACTGAAGCTTTCTTT
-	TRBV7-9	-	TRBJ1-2	CASSLIGGGYTF	TGTGCCAGCAGCTTAATCGGGGGTGGCTACACCTTC
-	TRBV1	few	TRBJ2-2	CTSNQMTTLDLANTGELFF	TGCACCAGCAACCAAATGACTACACTCGACCTCGCTAACACCGGGGAGCTGTTTTTT
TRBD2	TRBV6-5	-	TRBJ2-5	CASSHRAGTETQYF	TGTGCCAGCAGTCATCGAGCGGGGACGGAGACCCAGTACTTC
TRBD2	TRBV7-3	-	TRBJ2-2	CASSAPGLAGEAGELFF	TGTGCCAGCAGCGCTCCAGGGTTGGCGGGAGAAGCCGGGGAGCTGTTTTTT
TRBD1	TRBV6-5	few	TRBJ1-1	CASRRTGIDSEAFF	TGTGCCAGCAGACGGACAGGGATAGATTCTGAAGCTTTCTTT
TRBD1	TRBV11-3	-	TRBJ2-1	CASSLGQGGNEQFF	TGTGCCAGCAGCTTAGGACAGGGGGGTAATGAGCAGTTCTTC
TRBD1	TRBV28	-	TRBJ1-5	CASRRDPGQAFYVPQHF	TGTGCCAGCAGGCGCGACCCGGGACAGGCATTTTACGTGCCCCAGCATTTT
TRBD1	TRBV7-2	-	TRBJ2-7	CASSPGGPNYEQYF	TGTGCCAGCAGCCCAGGGGGACCCAACTACGAGCAGTACTTC
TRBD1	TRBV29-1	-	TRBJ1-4	CSVTGQGANEKLFF	TGCAGCGTAACTGGACAGGGGGCTAATGAAAAACTGTTTTTT
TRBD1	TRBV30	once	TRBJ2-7	CAWSGRQGSEQYF	TGTGCCTGGAGTGGAAGACAGGGGTCCGAGCAGTACTTC
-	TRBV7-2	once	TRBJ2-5	CASRKGGMYQETQYF	TGTGCCAGCAGGAAAGGGGGAATGTACCAAGAGACCCAGTACTTC
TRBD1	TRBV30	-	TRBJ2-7	CAWRDRLSYEQYF	TGTGCCTGGCGGGACAGGTTATCCTACGAGCAGTACTTC
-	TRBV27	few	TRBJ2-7	CASSPTGLYEQYF	TGTGCCAGCAGTCCAACAGGTCTGTACGAGCAGTACTTC
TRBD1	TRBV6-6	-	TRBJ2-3	CASKTTGTGGGDTQYF	TGTGCCAGCAAAACTACCGGGACAGGGGGCGGAGATACGCAGTATTTT
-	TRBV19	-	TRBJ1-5	CASSRGFGSKNQPQHF	TGTGCCAGTAGTCGAGGTTTTGGATCCAAAAATCAGCCCCAGCATTTT
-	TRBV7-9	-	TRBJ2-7	CASSPTRTYEQYF	TGTGCCAGCAGCCCAACAAGAACCTACGAGCAGTACTTC
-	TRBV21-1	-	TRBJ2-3	CATGAAGGTDTQYF	TGTGCCACCGGGGCAGCGGGAGGCACAGATACGCAGTATTTT
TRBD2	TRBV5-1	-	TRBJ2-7	CASSLTSGSSEQYF	TGCGCCAGCAGCTTGACTAGCGGGAGTAGCGAGCAGTACTTC
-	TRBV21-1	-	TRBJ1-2	CASSLNTDGYTF	TGTGCCAGCAGTCTAAATACGGATGGCTACACCTTC
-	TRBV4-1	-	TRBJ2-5	CASSQDRGVVWETQYF	TGCGCCAGCAGCCAAGATCGCGGCGTCGTCTGGGAGACCCAGTACTTC
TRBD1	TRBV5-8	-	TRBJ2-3	CASRPGQLSTDTQYF	TGTGCCAGCAGACCGGGACAGCTTAGCACAGATACGCAGTATTTT
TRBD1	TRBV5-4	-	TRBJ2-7	CASSLTPGQVHYEQYF	TGTGCCAGCAGCCTCACACCCGGACAGGTTCACTACGAGCAGTACTTC
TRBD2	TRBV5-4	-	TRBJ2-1	CASSPPAGGPIGEQFF	TGTGCCAGCAGCCCCCCAGCGGGGGGTCCGATTGGGGAGCAGTTCTTC
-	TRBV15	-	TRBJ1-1	CATSRQGENTEAFF	TGTGCCACCAGCAGACAGGGTGAAAACACTGAAGCTTTCTTT
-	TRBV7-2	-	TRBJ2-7	CASSLVGASYEQYF	TGTGCCAGCAGCTTGGTAGGGGCCTCCTACGAGCAGTACTTC
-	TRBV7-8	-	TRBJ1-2	CASSPEDTLRYGYTF	TGTGCCAGCAGCCCTGAGGATACTTTGAGATATGGCTACACCTTC
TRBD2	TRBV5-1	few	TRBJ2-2	CASSLVASGSGSGELFF	TGCGCCAGCAGCTTGGTGGCTAGCGGGAGCGGTTCCGGGGAGCTGTTTTTT
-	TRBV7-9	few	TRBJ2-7	CASSLPRLEQYF	TGTGCCAGCAGCCTCCCCCGTCTCGAGCAGTACTTC